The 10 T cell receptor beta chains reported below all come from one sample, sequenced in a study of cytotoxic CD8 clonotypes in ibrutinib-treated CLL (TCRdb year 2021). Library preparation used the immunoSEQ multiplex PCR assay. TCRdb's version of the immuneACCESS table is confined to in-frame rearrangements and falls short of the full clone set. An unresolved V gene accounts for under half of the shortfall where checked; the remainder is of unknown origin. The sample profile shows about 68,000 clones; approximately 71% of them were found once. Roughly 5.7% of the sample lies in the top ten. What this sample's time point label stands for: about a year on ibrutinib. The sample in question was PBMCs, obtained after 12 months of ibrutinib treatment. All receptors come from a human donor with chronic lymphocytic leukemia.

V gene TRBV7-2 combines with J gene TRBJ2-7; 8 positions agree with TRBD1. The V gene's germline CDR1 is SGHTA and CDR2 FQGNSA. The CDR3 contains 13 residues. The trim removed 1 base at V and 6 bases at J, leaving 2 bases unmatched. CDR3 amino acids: CASSLGTGLEQYF. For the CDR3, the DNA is TGTGCCAGCAGCTTAGGGACAGGGCTCGAGCAGTACTTC.

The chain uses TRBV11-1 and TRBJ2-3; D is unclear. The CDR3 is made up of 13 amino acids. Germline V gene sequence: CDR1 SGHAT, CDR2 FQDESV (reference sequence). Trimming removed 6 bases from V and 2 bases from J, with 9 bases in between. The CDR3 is CASRVADTDTQYF. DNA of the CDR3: TGTGCCAGCAGAGTGGCGGACACAGATACGCAGTATTTT. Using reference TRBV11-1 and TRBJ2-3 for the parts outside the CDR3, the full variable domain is EAEVAQSPRYKITEKSQAVAFWCDPISGHATLYWYRQILGQGPELLVQFQDESVVDDSQLPKDRFSAERLKGVDSTLKIQPAELGDSAMYLCASRVADTDTQYFGPGTRLTVL.

The CDR3 nucleotides read TGTGCCACCAGCAGAGAAGAATTAAATAATTCACCCCTCCACTTT. Its protein is CATSREELNNSPLHF. The chain carries TRBV15 and TRBJ1-6; no definite D call. With 0 bases removed from V and 5 bases from J, the gap between germline ends came to 8 bases. The CDR3 covers 15 residues. Germline CDR1 and CDR2: LNHNV and YYDKDF (reference sequence).

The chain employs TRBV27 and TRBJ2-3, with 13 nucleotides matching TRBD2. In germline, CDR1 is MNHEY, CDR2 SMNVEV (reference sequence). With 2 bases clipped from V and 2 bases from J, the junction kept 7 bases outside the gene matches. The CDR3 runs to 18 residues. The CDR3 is CASSLTSGGAGYTDTQYF. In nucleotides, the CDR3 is TGTGCCAGCAGTTTAACTAGCGGGGGGGCAGGGTACACAGATACGCAGTATTTT.

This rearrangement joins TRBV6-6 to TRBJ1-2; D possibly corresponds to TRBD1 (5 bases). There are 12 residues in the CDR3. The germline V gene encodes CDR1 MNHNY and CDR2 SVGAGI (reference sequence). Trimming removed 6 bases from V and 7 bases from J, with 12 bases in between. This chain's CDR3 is CASRRGSGGYTF. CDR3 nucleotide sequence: TGTGCCAGCAGGAGGGGAAGTGGTGGCTACACCTTC.

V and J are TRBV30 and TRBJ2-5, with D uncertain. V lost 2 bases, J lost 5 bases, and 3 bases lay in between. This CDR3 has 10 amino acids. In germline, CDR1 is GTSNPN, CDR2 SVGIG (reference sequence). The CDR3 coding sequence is TGTGCCTGGAGTTTGGAGACCCAGTACTTC. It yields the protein CAWSLETQYF.

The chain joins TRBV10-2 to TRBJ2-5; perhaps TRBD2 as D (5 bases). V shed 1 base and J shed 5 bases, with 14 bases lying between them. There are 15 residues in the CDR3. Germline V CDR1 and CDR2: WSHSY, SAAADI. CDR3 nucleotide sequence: TGCGCCAGCAGTGAGTTGTCTAGCCCCGGGGAGACCCAGTACTTC. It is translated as CASSELSSPGETQYF.

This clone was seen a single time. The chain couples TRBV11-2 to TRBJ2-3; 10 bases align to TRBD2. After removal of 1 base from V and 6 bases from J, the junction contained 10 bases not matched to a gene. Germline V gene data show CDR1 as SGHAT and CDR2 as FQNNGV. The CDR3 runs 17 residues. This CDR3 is CASSLGWSGGATDTQYF. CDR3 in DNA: TGTGCCAGCAGCTTAGGTTGGAGCGGGGGGGCCACCGATACGCAGTATTTT.

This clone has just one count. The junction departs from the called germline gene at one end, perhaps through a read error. CDR3 amino acids: CAGSLVTGELFF. For the CDR3, the DNA is TGTGCCGGCAGCTTAGTGACCGGGGAGCTGTTTTTT. The V gene is TRBV7-6, the J gene TRBJ2-2; D unclear. Germline CDR1 and CDR2: SGHVS and FNYEAQ. The CDR3 sequence is 12 residues long. The complete variable domain, with remaining parts taken from reference TRBV7-6 and TRBJ2-2, reads GAGVSQSPRYKVTKRGQDVALRCDPISGHVSLYWYRQALGQGPEFLTYFNYEAQQDKSGLPNDRFSAERPEGSISTLTIQRTEQRDSAMYRCAGSLVTGELFFGEGSRLTVL.

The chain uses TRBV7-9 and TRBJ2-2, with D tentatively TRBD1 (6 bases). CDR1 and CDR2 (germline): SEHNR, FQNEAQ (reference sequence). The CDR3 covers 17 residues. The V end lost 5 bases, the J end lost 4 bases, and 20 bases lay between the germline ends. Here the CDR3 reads CASSLGPEQGRTGELFF. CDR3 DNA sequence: TGTGCCAGCAGCCTAGGCCCAGAACAGGGTCGCACCGGGGAGCTGTTTTTT.